One sample yielded the 2 T cell receptor beta chains listed below, sequenced in a study of OX40 agonist ivuxolimab in advanced cancers. Library preparation used the immunoSEQ multiplex PCR assay. TCRdb re-hosts the immuneACCESS table, in-frame sequences only. Its copies lack some clones; in the studies checked, an unresolved V gene accounts for under half of them, and the cause for the rest is not known. This sample comprises fewer than 40,000 clones, about 80% of them detected only once. Of the sample, about 8.8% falls within the top ten clones. Here the sequenced sample was CD4+ or CD8+ T cells sorted from blood, taken in a trial of the OX40 agonist ivuxolimab. The source is an adult with an advanced solid tumor such as melanoma, head and neck, liver or kidney cancer.

The chain employs TRBV2 and TRBJ1-1; D remains unclear. The CDR3 is 12 residues long. Germline CDR1 reads SNHLY; CDR2 reads FYNNEI. V was trimmed by 2 bases and J by 4 bases, leaving 5 bases between them. CDR3 sequence (DNA): TGTGCCAGCAGTGAATTCCGCACTGAAGCTTTCTTT. Its protein product is CASSEFRTEAFF.

The chain is built from TRBV6-5 and TRBJ2-3; tentative D call: TRBD1 (6 bases). The length of the CDR3 is 15 residues. Germline V CDR1 and CDR2: MNHEY, SVGAGI. The V end was cut by 8 bases, the J end by 0 bases, with 15 bases between. CDR3 bases: TGTGCCAGCCTAAAGGACAGAGCTAGCACAGATACGCAGTATTTT. Its protein is CASLKDRASTDTQYF.